This T cell receptor beta chain was sequenced for a study of preoperative IRX-2 immunotherapy in early breast cancer. This table comes from immunoSEQ multiplex PCR, and its TCRdb copy is limited to in-frame clones, with some not included. The table lists more than 20,000 clones, roughly four fifths of them singletons. This CDR3 is 15 amino acids long. The V end lost 4 bases, the J end lost 4 bases, and 17 bases lay between the germline ends. Per germline, CDR1 MDHEN and CDR2 SYDVKM. Treatment defined: preoperative locoregional IRX-2 cytokine immunotherapy. Samples came from a phase Ib trial of preoperative locoregional IRX-2 cytokine immunotherapy.

The receptor was derived from a human donor with breast cancer. The sequences come from lymph node tissue, collected after IRX-2 immunotherapy. The rearrangement joins TRBV28 to TRBJ2-7; D may be TRBD1 or TRBD2 (6 bases each). The CDR3 DNA sequence: TGTGCCAGCAGTTCCGGAGGGGGTATCGCGTACGAGCAGTACTTC. Translating it yields CASSSGGGIAYEQYF.